Each of the 2 T cell receptor beta chains below was sequenced from the same sample in a study of OX40 agonist ivuxolimab in advanced cancers. Library creation used the immunoSEQ multiplex PCR assay. TCRdb holds this immuneACCESS table with in-frame rearrangements only. Some clones are missing; in checked studies, unresolved V genes explain under half, and the rest has no known cause. This sample holds about 60,000 clones; approximately 91% were observed only once. 3.5% to 5% of the sample rests with the top ten. This sample comprised CD4+ or CD8+ T cells sorted from blood, obtained in a trial of the OX40 agonist ivuxolimab. These receptors were obtained from an adult with an advanced solid tumor such as melanoma, head and neck, liver or kidney cancer.

The CDR3 DNA reads as TGTGCCGGGCGGGAAATGGGGGGTGAGCAGTTCTTC. The encoded protein is CAGREMGGEQFF. The rearrangement links TRBV11-2 to TRBJ2-1, with D possibly matching TRBD2 (6 bases). Germline V lookup: CDR1 SGHAT, CDR2 FQNNGV. The CDR3 totals 12 residues. V lost 11 bases and J 9 bases, leaving 17 bases between the germline ends.

The chain combines TRBV5-1 with TRBJ1-4, with D unclear. The CDR3 runs to 15 residues. Trimming shortened V by 1 base and J by 3 bases, and 10 bases separated the two germline ends. From germline, CDR1 is SGHRS and CDR2 YFSETQ. The CDR3 DNA follows: TGCGCCAGCAGCTTGTTGTCACCGCCTAATGAAAAACTGTTTTTT. It specifies CASSLLSPPNEKLFF.